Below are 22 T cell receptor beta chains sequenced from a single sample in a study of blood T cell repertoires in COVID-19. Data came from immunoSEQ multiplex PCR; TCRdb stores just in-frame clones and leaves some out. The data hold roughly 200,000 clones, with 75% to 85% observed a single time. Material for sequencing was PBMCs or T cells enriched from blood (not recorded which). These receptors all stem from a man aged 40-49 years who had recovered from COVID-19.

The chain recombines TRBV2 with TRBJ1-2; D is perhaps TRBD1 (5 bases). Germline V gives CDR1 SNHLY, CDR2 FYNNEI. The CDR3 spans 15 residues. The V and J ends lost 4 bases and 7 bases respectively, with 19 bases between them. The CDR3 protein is CASSAFEIGVIGYTF. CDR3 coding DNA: TGTGCCAGCAGTGCGTTCGAAATAGGGGTAATTGGCTACACCTTC.

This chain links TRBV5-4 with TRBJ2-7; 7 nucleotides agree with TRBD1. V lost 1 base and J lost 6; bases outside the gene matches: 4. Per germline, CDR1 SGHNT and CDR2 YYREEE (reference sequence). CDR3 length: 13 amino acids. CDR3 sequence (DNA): TGTGCCAGCAGCTTGACAGGGGTTCTCGAGCAGTACTTC. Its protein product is CASSLTGVLEQYF.

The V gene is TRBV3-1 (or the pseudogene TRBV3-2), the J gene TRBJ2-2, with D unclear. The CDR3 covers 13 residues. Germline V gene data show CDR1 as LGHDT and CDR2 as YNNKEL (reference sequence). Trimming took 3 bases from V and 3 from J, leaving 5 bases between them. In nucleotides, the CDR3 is TGTGCCAGCAGCCAGAGTGACACCGGGGAGCTGTTTTTT. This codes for CASSQSDTGELFF.

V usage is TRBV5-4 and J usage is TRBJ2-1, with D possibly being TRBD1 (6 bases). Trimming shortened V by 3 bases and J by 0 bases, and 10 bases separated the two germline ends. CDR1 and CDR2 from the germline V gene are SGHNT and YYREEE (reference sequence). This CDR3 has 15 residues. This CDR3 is CASSSGQSSYNEQFF. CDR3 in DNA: TGTGCCAGCAGCTCAGGACAGAGCTCCTACAATGAGCAGTTCTTC.

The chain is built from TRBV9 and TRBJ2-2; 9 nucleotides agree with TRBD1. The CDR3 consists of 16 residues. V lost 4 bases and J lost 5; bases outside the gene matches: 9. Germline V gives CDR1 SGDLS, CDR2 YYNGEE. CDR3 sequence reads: CASSPPGTGRTGELFF. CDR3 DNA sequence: TGTGCCAGCAGCCCCCCCGGGACAGGGAGAACCGGGGAGCTGTTTTTT.

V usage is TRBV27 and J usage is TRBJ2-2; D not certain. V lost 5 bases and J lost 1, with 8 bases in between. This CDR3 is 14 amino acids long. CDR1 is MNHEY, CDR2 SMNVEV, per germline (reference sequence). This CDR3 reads CASSRSKNTGELFF. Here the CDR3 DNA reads TGTGCCAGCAGTCGGTCGAAGAACACCGGGGAGCTGTTTTTT.

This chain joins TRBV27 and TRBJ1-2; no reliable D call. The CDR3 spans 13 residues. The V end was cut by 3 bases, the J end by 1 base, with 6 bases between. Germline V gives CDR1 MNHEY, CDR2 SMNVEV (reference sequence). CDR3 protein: CASSLAVNYGYTF. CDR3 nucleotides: TGTGCCAGCAGTTTGGCAGTTAACTATGGCTACACCTTC.

The CDR3 DNA sequence: TGTGCCAGCTTCGCCGGGACTAGCGGGGGGCGGGGCACAGATACGCAGTATTTT. It codes for CASFAGTSGGRGTDTQYF. The chain employs TRBV5-4 and TRBJ2-3; 15 bases agree with TRBD2. The CDR3 is made up of 18 amino acids. V was clipped by 7 bases and J by 1 base; unmatched bases: 10. From germline, CDR1 is SGHNT and CDR2 YYREEE (reference sequence).

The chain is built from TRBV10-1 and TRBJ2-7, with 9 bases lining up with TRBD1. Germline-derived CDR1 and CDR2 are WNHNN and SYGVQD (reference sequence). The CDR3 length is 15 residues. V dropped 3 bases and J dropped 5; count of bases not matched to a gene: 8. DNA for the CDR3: TGCGCCAGCAGTGATTTCGGGACAGGGATACACGAGCAGTACTTC. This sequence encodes CASSDFGTGIHEQYF.

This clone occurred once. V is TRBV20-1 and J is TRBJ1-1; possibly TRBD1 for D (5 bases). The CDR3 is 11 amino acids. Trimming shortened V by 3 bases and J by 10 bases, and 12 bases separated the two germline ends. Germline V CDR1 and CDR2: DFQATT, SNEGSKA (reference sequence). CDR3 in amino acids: CSARFAGGAFF. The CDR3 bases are TGCAGTGCTAGGTTCGCGGGGGGAGCTTTCTTT.

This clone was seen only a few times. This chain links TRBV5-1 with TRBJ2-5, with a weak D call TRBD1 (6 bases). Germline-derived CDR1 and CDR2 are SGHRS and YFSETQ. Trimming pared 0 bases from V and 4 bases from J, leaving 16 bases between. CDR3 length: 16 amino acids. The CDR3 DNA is TGCGCCAGCAGCTTGGGGCCAGGGGCCCTCCGAGAGACCCAGTACTTC. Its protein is CASSLGPGALRETQYF.

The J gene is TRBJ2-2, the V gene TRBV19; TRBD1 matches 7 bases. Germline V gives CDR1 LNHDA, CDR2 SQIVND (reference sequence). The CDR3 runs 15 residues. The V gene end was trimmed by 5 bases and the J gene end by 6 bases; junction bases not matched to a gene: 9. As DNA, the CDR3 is TGTGCCAGTAGTCGTGACAGGGTTGATGCCGGGGAGCTGTTTTTT. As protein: CASSRDRVDAGELFF.

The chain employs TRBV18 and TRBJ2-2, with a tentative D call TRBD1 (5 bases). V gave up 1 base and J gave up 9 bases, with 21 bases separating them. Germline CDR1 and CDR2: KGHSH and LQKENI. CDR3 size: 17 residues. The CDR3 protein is CASSPQLTAGFTRELFF. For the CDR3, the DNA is TGTGCCAGCTCACCACAACTGACGGCAGGGTTTACCAGGGAGCTGTTTTTT.

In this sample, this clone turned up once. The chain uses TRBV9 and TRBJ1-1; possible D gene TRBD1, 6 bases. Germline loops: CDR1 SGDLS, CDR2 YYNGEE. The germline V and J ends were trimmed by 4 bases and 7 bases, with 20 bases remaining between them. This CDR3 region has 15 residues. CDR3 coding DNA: TGTGCCAGCAGCACCTCCGGGAGGGGGGCATTTGAAGCTTTCTTT. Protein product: CASSTSGRGAFEAFF.

CDR3 protein: CASRRILGAGNTIYF. In nucleotides, the CDR3 is TGTGCCAGCAGGCGTATCTTGGGCGCTGGAAACACCATATATTTT. The rearrangement uses TRBV6-5 and TRBJ1-3; D ambiguous. The V and J ends lost 6 bases and 2 bases respectively, with 14 bases between them. Germline CDR1 is MNHEY and CDR2 is SVGAGI. This CDR3 spans 15 amino acids.

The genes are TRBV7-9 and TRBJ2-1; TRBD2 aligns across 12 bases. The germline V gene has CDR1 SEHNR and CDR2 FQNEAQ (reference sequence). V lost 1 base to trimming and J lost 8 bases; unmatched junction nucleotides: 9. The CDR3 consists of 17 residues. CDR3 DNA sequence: TGTGCCAGCAGCTTAGGGACTAGCGGGAACCCCCGTCATGAGCAGTTCTTC. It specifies CASSLGTSGNPRHEQFF.

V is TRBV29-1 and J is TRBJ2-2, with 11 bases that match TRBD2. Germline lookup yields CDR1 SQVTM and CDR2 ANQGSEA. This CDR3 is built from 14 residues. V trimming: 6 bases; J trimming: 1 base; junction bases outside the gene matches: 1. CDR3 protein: CSVGTSGNTGELFF. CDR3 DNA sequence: TGCAGCGTGGGGACTAGCGGGAACACCGGGGAGCTGTTTTTT.

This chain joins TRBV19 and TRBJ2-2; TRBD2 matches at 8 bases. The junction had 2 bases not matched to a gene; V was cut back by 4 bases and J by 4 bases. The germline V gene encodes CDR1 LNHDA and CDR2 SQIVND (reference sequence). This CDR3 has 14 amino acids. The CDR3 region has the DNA TGTGCCAGTAGTAGGGCGGGAGGCACCGGGGAGCTGTTTTTT. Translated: CASSRAGGTGELFF.

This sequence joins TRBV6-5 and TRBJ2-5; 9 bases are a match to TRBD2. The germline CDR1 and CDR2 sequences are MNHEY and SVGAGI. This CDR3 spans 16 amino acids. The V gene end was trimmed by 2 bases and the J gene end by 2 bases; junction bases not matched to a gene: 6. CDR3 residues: CASSYGTSSRQETQYF. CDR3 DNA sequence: TGTGCCAGCAGTTACGGGACTAGCAGCAGACAAGAGACCCAGTACTTC.

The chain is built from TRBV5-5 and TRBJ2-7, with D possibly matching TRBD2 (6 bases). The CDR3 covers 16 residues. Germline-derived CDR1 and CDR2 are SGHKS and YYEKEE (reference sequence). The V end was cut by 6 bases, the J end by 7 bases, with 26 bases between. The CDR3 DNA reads TGTGCCAGCACTACCGCGGGCGGGGTCTCGTCTGTGGAGCAGTACTTC. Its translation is CASTTAGGVSSVEQYF.

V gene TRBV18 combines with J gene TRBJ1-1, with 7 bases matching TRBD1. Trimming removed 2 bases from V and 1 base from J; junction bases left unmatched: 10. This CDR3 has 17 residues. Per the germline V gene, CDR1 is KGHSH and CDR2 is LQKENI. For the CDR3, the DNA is TGTGCCAGCTCACCATCAATGTTGGACAGGACGAACACTGAAGCTTTCTTT. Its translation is CASSPSMLDRTNTEAFF.

The CDR3 sequence is CASSYVTRSYEQYF. In DNA, the CDR3 is TGTGCCAGCAGTTACGTCACTCGGTCCTACGAGCAGTACTTC. J is TRBJ2-7 and V is TRBV6-2 or TRBV6-3; no firm D call. There are 14 residues in the CDR3. Germline CDR1 is MNHEY and CDR2 is SVGEGT. V lost 2 bases and J lost 1, with 9 bases in between.